Listed below are T cell receptor beta chains from one sample, sequenced in a study of shared clonotypes between healthy human individuals. Measured with immunoSEQ multiplex PCR; TCRdb has only the in-frame clones, and not every one. Among over a million clones listed, approximately 80% were seen once. Sequenced sample: memory CD4+ T cells from PBMCs. Every receptor here comes from a man between 18 and 29 years old in good health. Some clones in this sample may be carry-over from other donors' samples. The CDR3 runs from the conserved cysteine through the conserved F or W. The D gene is left open where the match is weak. Only part of the rows carry a size: once, few, many, or a class if the clone is expanded.

TGTGCCAGCAGTCCCGCCTCCGGGACAGACTACGAGCAGTACTTC CASSPASGTDYEQYF TRBJ2-7 - TRBV11-2 TRBD1
TGTGCCAGCAGCGTAGTTCTGGGTCAGCCCCAGCATTTT CASSVVLGQPQHF TRBJ1-5 - TRBV9 -
TGTGCCAGCAGCCCCGGGACTAGCGGGAGGGAGGAGACCCAGTACTTC CASSPGTSGREETQYF TRBJ2-5 - TRBV5-4 TRBD2
TGTGCCAGCAGTTTTCCGAGGGAGGGCTACAATGAGCAGTTCTTC CASSFPREGYNEQFF TRBJ2-1 - TRBV28 TRBD2
TGTGCCAGCAGTCCAGACGCGACTCTTAGACTAGCGGGAGTGAGGGCGCAAGAGACCCAGTACTTC CASSPDATLRLAGVRAQETQYF TRBJ2-5 once TRBV27 TRBD2
TGTGCCAGCAGTGCGTATAGCGGTTCCTACAATGAGCAGTTCTTC CASSAYSGSYNEQFF TRBJ2-1 - TRBV6-1 -
TGCGCCAGCAGCGCAGGACAGGGGCAGCAGTACTTC CASSAGQGQQYF TRBJ2-7 - TRBV5-1 TRBD1
TGTGCCAGCAGCCCCCGCGAGGGGACCAATGAGCAGTTCTTC CASSPREGTNEQFF TRBJ2-1 - TRBV7-8 -
TGTGCCAGCAGCGTCGGCGGACAACAAGAGACCCAGTACTTC CASSVGGQQETQYF TRBJ2-5 - TRBV9 -
TGTGCCATCAGTGAGTCGGGGGGCGTCGAGACCCAGTACTTC CAISESGGVETQYF TRBJ2-5 - TRBV10-3 -
TGTGCCAGCAGCCAAGATGGAGGGGGTATTTCAAACACCATATATTTT CASSQDGGGISNTIYF TRBJ1-3 - TRBV4-2 -
TGTGCCAGCAGCCTGAACAGGGACAAACTGTTTTTT CASSLNRDKLFF TRBJ1-4 - TRBV11-2 -
TGTGCCGCCCAGACGGGACAGATGAACACTGAAGCTTTCTTT CAAQTGQMNTEAFF TRBJ1-1 - TRBV10-3 TRBD1
TGTGCCAGCAGCCTCCTTGCGGGGGCGTCCTACAATGAGCAGTTCTTC CASSLLAGASYNEQFF TRBJ2-1 - TRBV7-3 -
TGTGCCAGCAGCTTAACGTCGGGCGGGAGCTCCTACAATGAGCAGTTCTTC CASSLTSGGSSYNEQFF TRBJ2-1 - TRBV7-3 TRBD2
TGTGCCAGCAGCAATACAGGGGCTGGCGAGCAGTACTTC CASSNTGAGEQYF TRBJ2-7 - TRBV5-5 TRBD1
TGTGCCAGCAGTGATCTCGTGCGAGAAAAACTGTTTTTT CASSDLVREKLFF TRBJ1-4 - TRBV25-1 -
TGTGCCATCAGTGAGGCACAGGGGGGGAATCAGCCCCAGCATTTT CAISEAQGGNQPQHF TRBJ1-5 - TRBV10-3 TRBD1
TGTGCCAGCAGCTTAGTAGGGTCGGGTGAAGCTTTCTTT CASSLVGSGEAFF TRBJ1-1 - TRBV7-2 -
TGTGCCAGCACCCCAGGGATGAACACTGAAGCTTTCTTT CASTPGMNTEAFF TRBJ1-1 - TRBV9 -
TGTGCCTGGAGTGTTGGCGGTCAGGTGTATGAGCAGTTCTTC CAWSVGGQVYEQFF TRBJ2-1 - TRBV30 -
TGTGCCACATCAGGCTCTGGAAACACCATATATTTT CATSGSGNTIYF TRBJ1-3 - TRBV6-6 -
TGTGCCAGCAGTCCAAGACAGGGAGGAGGCTACACCTTC CASSPRQGGGYTF TRBJ1-2 - TRBV28 TRBD1
TGTGCCAGTAGCCTAGCTGCTGCAGATACGCAGTATTTT CASSLAAADTQYF TRBJ2-3 - TRBV19 -
TGTGCCAGCAGTGGGTCGATCTTCAACAGGAGCAATCAGCCCCAGCATTTT CASSGSIFNRSNQPQHF TRBJ1-5 - TRBV2 -
TGTGCCTGGAGTCCCAACGGGAATGAAAAACTGTTTTTT CAWSPNGNEKLFF TRBJ1-4 - TRBV30 -
TGCGCCAGCAGCTCGAACTACCAAGAGACCCAGTACTTC CASSSNYQETQYF TRBJ2-5 - TRBV5-1 -
TGTGCCAGCAGCTTAGAGCCACACTACGAGCAGTACTTC CASSLEPHYEQYF TRBJ2-7 - TRBV7-2 -
TGTGCCAGCCGAACGACAGGAGCCTATGGCTACACCTTC CASRTTGAYGYTF TRBJ1-2 - TRBV6-6 -
TGTGCCAGCAGCTCGACAGGGAGGTCTGGAAACACCATATATTTT CASSSTGRSGNTIYF TRBJ1-3 few TRBV7-2 TRBD1
TGTGCCAGCAGCCCTAGCGGGGGCCGCACTAGCACAGATACGCAGTATTTT CASSPSGGRTSTDTQYF TRBJ2-3 - TRBV13 TRBD2
TGTGCCAGCAGAAGCCCGGGACTAGACACAGATACGCAGTATTTT CASRSPGLDTDTQYF TRBJ2-3 - TRBV7-3 TRBD2
TGTGCCAGCAGCTTAAATGCCCTAGCCCCTAGCGGGCGAACCTACGAGCAGTACTTC CASSLNALAPSGRTYEQYF TRBJ2-7 - TRBV7-2 TRBD2
TGTGCCAGCAGTTCCCCGAAGTCTGGGGCCAACGTCCTGACTTTC CASSSPKSGANVLTF TRBJ2-6 - TRBV6-5 -
TGTGCCAGCACCCCCGGCCCCGGGGAGCTGTTTTTT CASTPGPGELFF TRBJ2-2 - TRBV11-2 -
TGCGCCAGCAGCTCAGCGGAGAGGGGCATTTACAATGAGCAGTTCTTC CASSSAERGIYNEQFF TRBJ2-1 - TRBV5-1 -
TGTGCCATCAGTGAGTCGATGGGGGGCGATCAGCCCCAGCATTTT CAISESMGGDQPQHF TRBJ1-5 few TRBV10-3 -
TGTGCCAGCAGTTTCGTGCGGGCAGTCGGAACTGAAGCTTTCTTT CASSFVRAVGTEAFF TRBJ1-1 once TRBV28 -
TGTGCCAGCAGAAACAGGGGGCGAGGCACCGGGGAGCTGTTTTTT CASRNRGRGTGELFF TRBJ2-2 once TRBV5-4 TRBD1
TGTGCCAGCAGCTTACAGGGGGCGGGCACCGGGGAGCTGTTTTTT CASSLQGAGTGELFF TRBJ2-2 - TRBV5-4 TRBD1
TGTGCCAGCAGCCAAGATATGGGCAGGGGGCTCTTTGGGTTAGAGAACGAAGAAATTAGCGAGCAGTACTTC CASSQDMGRGLFGLENEEISEQYF TRBJ2-7 once TRBV4-2 TRBD1
TGTGCCAGCAGCCAAAGAACCAGGGGGAAGGGTGAAAAACTGTTTTTT CASSQRTRGKGEKLFF TRBJ1-4 - TRBV7-9 TRBD1
TGTGCCAGCAGCGTAGGCCGGGGGCTAGCGGGAACCTACAATGAGCAGTTCTTC CASSVGRGLAGTYNEQFF TRBJ2-1 - TRBV9 TRBD2
TGTGCCAGCAGCTTAAACACAGGATTGAACACTGAAGCTTTCTTT CASSLNTGLNTEAFF TRBJ1-1 - TRBV7-2 -
TGTGCCAGCAAGAAGGGGGCAGGGCCTGGCTACACCTTC CASKKGAGPGYTF TRBJ1-2 - TRBV6-5 TRBD1
TGTGCCAGCAGCTTGCTCCGAGGGGAGACCCAGTACTTC CASSLLRGETQYF TRBJ2-5 - TRBV5-6 -
TGTGCCACCAGCAGAGATCGCGGGAGGGCTAGCACAGATACGCAGTATTTT CATSRDRGRASTDTQYF TRBJ2-3 - TRBV15 TRBD2
TGTGCCAGCAGCGATAGCGGGAGTCCGCAGTTCTTC CASSDSGSPQFF TRBJ2-1 few TRBV2 TRBD2
TGTGCCAGCTCACCGAGGCTAGCGGAGAACACCGGGGAGCTGTTTTTT CASSPRLAENTGELFF TRBJ2-2 - TRBV18 TRBD2
TGTGCCAGCAAAAGGACAGGTAACACTGAAGCTTTCTTT CASKRTGNTEAFF TRBJ1-1 - TRBV25-1 TRBD1
TGTGCCAGCAGCAGGAGTGGAGAGACCCAGTACTTC CASSRSGETQYF TRBJ2-5 few TRBV9 -
TGTGCCAGCAGCGTAGGAGCCAGCGGCCCACAGTACGAGCAGTACTTC CASSVGASGPQYEQYF TRBJ2-7 - TRBV5-4 -
TGCGCCAGCAGCTCCTCGACTGGTAACTATGGCTACACCTTC CASSSSTGNYGYTF TRBJ1-2 - TRBV5-1 -